Following are 30 T cell receptor beta chains from one sample sequenced in a study of blood T cells in healthy people across ages. With a J-beta primer mix and a sample-barcoded 5' primer, a second PCR ran about 7 to 11 cycles. Via MiXCR, TCRdb re-called the 5' RACE reads, giving one row per CDR3 protein. The sample holds about 570,000 distinct CDR3 sequences; 25% to 30% are singletons and the top ten take under 20%. The sample was blood. These receptors all stem from a woman aged 70-85 years in good health.

The J gene is TRBJ1-6, the V gene TRBV6-2 or TRBV6-3; D possibly corresponds to TRBD1 (5 bases). V was shortened by 7 bases and J by 7 bases, with 23 bases between the two germline ends. CDR1 is MNHEY, CDR2 SVGEGT, per germline. This CDR3 contains 17 residues. In DNA form, the CDR3 reads TGTGCCAGCATTTCGAGTATACAGGATCGTGGGAATTCACCCCTCCACTTT. This translates into CASISSIQDRGNSPLHF.

The V and J genes are TRBV10-3 and TRBJ2-5; D is unclear. The CDR3 contains 12 residues. Germline values: CDR1 ENHRY, CDR2 SYGVKD. Trimming took off 6 bases at V and 2 bases at J, with 7 bases between the two ends. The CDR3 loop reads CAIRGQQETQYF. The DNA of the CDR3 is TGTGCCATCAGGGGCCAGCAAGAGACCCAGTACTTC.

This clonotype has just a few counts. The J gene is TRBJ2-3, the V gene TRBV20-1, with 11 nucleotides matching TRBD2. From germline, CDR1 is DFQATT and CDR2 SNEGSKA (reference sequence). The CDR3 runs to 14 residues. V gave up 4 bases and J gave up 4 bases; unmatched junction bases: 4. CDR3: CSATLAGGPDTQYF. The CDR3 DNA is TGCAGTGCTACCCTAGCGGGGGGCCCAGATACGCAGTATTTT.

The CDR3 protein is CASSFKGWGLAGEEQYF. DNA for the CDR3: TGCGCCAGCAGCTTCAAGGGGTGGGGACTAGCGGGGGAAGAGCAGTACTTC. V usage is TRBV5-1 and J usage is TRBJ2-7; 14 bases line up with TRBD2. CDR3 size: 17 residues. Germline CDR1 is SGHRS and CDR2 is YFSETQ. The ends lost 2 bases at V and 7 bases at J; junction bases unmatched: 11.

This clonotype occurred a few times. The V and J genes are TRBV20-1 and TRBJ1-1; no clear D gene. Germline loops: CDR1 DFQATT, CDR2 SNEGSKA (reference sequence). This CDR3 contains 12 residues. V was shortened by 6 bases and J by 5 bases, with 13 bases between the two germline ends. CDR3 coding DNA: TGCAGTGCCCCACCACTGGGGACTGAAGCTTTCTTT. Protein sequence: CSAPPLGTEAFF.

This clonotype appeared once. J is TRBJ2-3 and V is TRBV4-2; D ambiguous. V was pared by 3 bases and J by 6 bases, with 10 bases between. The CDR3 extends over 13 amino acids. CDR1 and CDR2 (germline): LGHNA, YNFKEQ. This CDR3 is CASSQSSWDTQYF. The CDR3 DNA follows: TGTGCCAGCAGCCAGTCCTCGTGGGATACGCAGTATTTT.

A few counts support this clonotype. The rearrangement joins TRBV27 to TRBJ1-4; D is uncertain. The CDR3 length is 16 residues. Between the trimmed V and J ends, which lost 3 bases and 0 bases, there was a span of 11 bases. CDR1 is MNHEY and CDR2 is SMNVEV in the germline V gene (reference sequence). CDR3 in DNA: TGTGCCAGCAGTTTTTCCGGGAAAGCAACTAATGAAAAACTGTTTTTT. This encodes CASSFSGKATNEKLFF.

The CDR3 reads CASSLGQGFYQEQFF. The CDR3 coding sequence is TGTGCCAGCAGCTTGGGACAGGGGTTTTACCAGGAGCAGTTCTTC. V is TRBV5-4 and J is TRBJ2-5, with 8 bases aligning to TRBD1. The J call may not be correct, given that the DNA end is closer to TRBJ2-1. CDR3 size: 15 residues. Germline V gene data show CDR1 as SGHNT and CDR2 as YYREEE (reference sequence).

This rearrangement joins TRBV7-9 to TRBJ2-4; D ambiguous. Germline CDR1 is SEHNR and CDR2 is FQNEAQ (reference sequence). The V and J ends lost 5 bases and 0 bases respectively, with 20 bases between them. CDR3 length equals 18 residues. The CDR3 spells CASSQEMGPTGAKNIQYF. CDR3 nucleotide sequence: TGTGCCAGCAGCCAAGAAATGGGCCCGACTGGAGCCAAAAACATTCAGTACTTC.

The J gene is TRBJ2-5, the V gene TRBV4-3; 8 bases match TRBD2. The J call could be wrong; TRBJ2-1 is a better fit for the DNA end. CDR3 length: 15 amino acids. CDR1 and CDR2 from the germline V gene are LGHNA and YSLEER. The CDR3 spells CASSPDRGGIYEQFF. In nucleotides, the CDR3 is TGCGCCAGCAGCCCGGACCGGGGGGGCATTTATGAGCAGTTCTTC.

The chain links TRBV29-1 to TRBJ2-3; perhaps TRBD1 as D (6 bases). V was shortened by 7 bases and J by 4 bases, with 15 bases between the two germline ends. CDR3 length: 13 amino acids. Germline-derived CDR1 and CDR2 are SQVTM and ANQGSEA. CDR3 sequence (DNA): TGCAGCGCCTCACAGGGTTCCCCAGATACGCAGTATTTT. The encoded protein is CSASQGSPDTQYF.

The rearrangement uses TRBV9 and TRBJ1-6; D ambiguous. The CDR3 contains 14 residues. V was shortened by 3 bases and J by 6 bases, with 10 bases between the two germline ends. Germline V lookup: CDR1 SGDLS, CDR2 YYNGEE. The CDR3 DNA reads as TGTGCCAGCAGCGCCAGCGTTATTAATTCACCCCTCCACTTT. Its protein is CASSASVINSPLHF.

The genes are TRBV5-1 and TRBJ2-5; TRBD1 aligns across 7 bases. Germline V CDR1 and CDR2: SGHRS, YFSETQ. This CDR3 has 15 amino acids. Germline trimming cut 4 bases from V and 1 base from J; bases unmatched to any gene: 7. The CDR3 sequence: CASSTGQRFQETQYF. In nucleotides, the CDR3 is TGCGCCAGCAGCACGGGACAGCGATTCCAAGAGACCCAGTACTTC. Drawing the rest from reference TRBV5-1 and TRBJ2-5, the complete variable domain is KAGVTQTPRYLIKTRGQQVTLSCSPISGHRSVSWYQQTPGQGLQFLFEYFSETQRNKGNFPGRFSGRQFSNSRSEMNVSTLELGDSALYLCASSTGQRFQETQYFGPGTRLLVL.

This clonotype was seen more than once but under ten times. The chain couples TRBV7-9 to TRBJ1-5, with a possible D match to TRBD1 (5 bases). Deletions cut 4 bases from V and 2 bases from J, with 9 bases between. The CDR3 consists of 14 residues. CDR1 SEHNR and CDR2 FQNEAQ come from the germline V gene (reference sequence). The CDR3 loop reads CASSSQGGNQPQHF. The CDR3 DNA sequence: TGTGCCAGCAGCTCCCAAGGGGGCAATCAGCCCCAGCATTTT.

The CDR3 reads CASSYRHDTEAFF. CDR3 DNA: TGTGCCAGCAGCTACCGACATGACACTGAAGCTTTCTTT. J is TRBJ1-1 and V is TRBV7-9; D is undetermined. Germline loops: CDR1 SEHNR, CDR2 FQNEAQ (reference sequence). With 4 bases removed from V and 3 bases from J, the gap between germline ends came to 9 bases. This CDR3 comprises 13 residues.

This clonotype showed up just a few times. CDR3 in DNA: TGCAGTGCTGGGCCCGGGGAGGAGCAGTACTTC. Translated: CSAGPGEEQYF. This chain links TRBV20-1 with TRBJ2-7, with D perhaps matching TRBD2 (5 bases). The V gene's germline CDR1 is DFQATT and CDR2 SNEGSKA (reference sequence). Trimming removed 5 bases from V and 7 bases from J, with 12 bases in between. The length of the CDR3 is 11 residues.

The V and J genes are TRBV27 and TRBJ1-6; TRBD1 matches 7 bases. The germline gives CDR1 MNHEY, CDR2 SMNVEV (reference sequence). V was clipped by 4 bases and J by 6 bases; unmatched bases: 12. This CDR3 is built from 17 residues. The CDR3 DNA is TGTGCCAGCAGTTCTGGCAGGGGGTCTCTTTCTAATTCACCCCTCCACTTT. Its protein is CASSSGRGSLSNSPLHF.

This clonotype was seen ten or more times. The chain couples TRBV7-2 to TRBJ2-5, with 9 bases matching TRBD2. Germline V lookup: CDR1 SGHTA, CDR2 FQGNSA. V was pared by 4 bases and J by 3 bases, with 9 bases of the junction left unmatched. The CDR3 consists of 16 residues. CDR3 in DNA: TGTGCCAGCAGCTACAAAGCGGGGGGCGGGGAAGAGACCCAGTACTTC. Its protein product is CASSYKAGGGEETQYF.

The chain has TRBV29-1 and TRBJ2-1, with D possibly matching TRBD2 (6 bases). CDR1 is SQVTM, CDR2 ANQGSEA, per germline. This CDR3 comprises 13 residues. Between the trimmed V and J ends, which lost 8 bases and 3 bases, there was a span of 14 bases. The CDR3 here is CSMISGGYNEQFF. Here the CDR3 DNA reads TGCAGCATGATTTCCGGGGGCTACAATGAGCAGTTCTTC.

This chain connects TRBV20-1 to TRBJ2-2, with D perhaps matching TRBD1 or TRBD2 (6 bases each). The CDR3 is 16 amino acids. From germline, CDR1 is DFQATT and CDR2 SNEGSKA (reference sequence). V was cut by 0 bases and J by 0 bases, with 11 bases left in between. CDR3 DNA: TGCAGTGCTAGAGATTTGGGGGGCTCGAACACCGGGGAGCTGTTTTTT. Its translation: CSARDLGGSNTGELFF.

V is TRBV6-2 or TRBV6-3 and J is TRBJ1-2; D possibly corresponds to TRBD1 (5 bases). V gave up 7 bases and J gave up 2 bases, with 14 bases separating them. The CDR3 runs 14 residues. From germline, CDR1 is MNHEY and CDR2 SVGEGT. CDR3 coding DNA: TGTGCCAGCACCCAAAGGGGCCGGAACTATGGCTACACCTTC. Amino acid sequence: CASTQRGRNYGYTF.

CDR3 in DNA: TGTGCCAGCAGTCCAATAGCGGGGGTCAATTACAATGAGCAGTTCTTC. Protein: CASSPIAGVNYNEQFF. V and J are TRBV12-3 or TRBV12-4 and TRBJ2-1, with 9 bases that match TRBD2. Unmatched junction bases numbered 9, after V lost 5 bases and J lost 4 bases. The CDR3 is made up of 16 amino acids.

This clonotype has just a few counts. The V and J genes are TRBV20-1 and TRBJ2-5; 8 positions agree with TRBD1. The germline CDR1 and CDR2 sequences are DFQATT and SNEGSKA (reference sequence). The CDR3 contains 14 residues. The trim removed 6 bases at V and 7 bases at J, leaving 13 bases unmatched. CDR3 DNA sequence: TGCAGTGCCTCGTCCAAAACCACAGGGGGGACCCAGTACTTC. Translation gives CSASSKTTGGTQYF.

The J gene is TRBJ2-4, the V gene TRBV7-9; D possibly corresponds to TRBD1 (6 bases). The CDR3 extends over 14 amino acids. V lost 5 bases and J 10 bases, leaving 18 bases between the germline ends. Germline CDR1 and CDR2: SEHNR and FQNEAQ (reference sequence). The CDR3 is CASSRIDRLEIQYF. The CDR3 DNA follows: TGTGCCAGCAGCCGTATTGACAGGCTCGAGATTCAGTACTTC.

This clonotype was seen a handful of times. This CDR3 reads CASSLRAGGIDTQYF. The CDR3 DNA reads TGCGCCAGCAGCTTACGGGCCGGGGGGATAGATACGCAGTATTTT. This chain connects TRBV5-1 to TRBJ2-3; 7 bases agree with TRBD2. There are 15 residues in the CDR3. The V and J ends lost 2 bases and 5 bases, in that order; junction bases with no gene match: 8. Germline-derived CDR1 and CDR2 are SGHRS and YFSETQ.

This clonotype was counted between two and nine times. This chain joins TRBV13 and TRBJ2-1; 12 bases are a match to TRBD2. J gave up 5 bases and V 5 bases, and 4 bases lay outside the gene matches. The CDR3 runs 15 residues. Per the germline V gene, CDR1 is PRHDT and CDR2 is FYEKMQ (reference sequence). The CDR3 here is CASSNRLAGDNEQFF. The CDR3 DNA reads as TGTGCCAGCAGCAACCGACTAGCGGGGGACAATGAGCAGTTCTTC.

CDR3 sequence (DNA): TGTGCCAGCAGAAATTTGGGCAAAAACATTCAGTACTTC. Its protein product is CASRNLGKNIQYF. V and J are TRBV6-5 and TRBJ2-4; D uncertain. CDR1 and CDR2 (germline): MNHEY, SVGAGI. Trimming stripped 6 bases from V and 3 bases from J, with 9 bases between. The CDR3 length is 13 residues.

There are a few counts of this clonotype. The V call is TRBV20-1, the J call TRBJ2-5; 8 bases match TRBD1. The J call is doubtful: the DNA matches TRBJ2-1 better. The CDR3 covers 12 residues. Germline V gene sequence: CDR1 DFQATT, CDR2 SNEGSKA (reference sequence). In DNA, the CDR3 is TGCAGTGCCAGGACAGGGCACGATGAGCAGTTCTTC. The encoded protein is CSARTGHDEQFF.

This rearrangement joins TRBV18 to TRBJ2-5; D is uncertain. The V gene's germline CDR1 is KGHSH and CDR2 LQKENI. There are 13 residues in the CDR3. Trimming cost V 6 bases and J 1 base, with 9 bases left between them. The CDR3 DNA is TGTGCCAGCTCGCCAAACGGCCAAGAGACCCAGTACTTC. Protein product: CASSPNGQETQYF.

This clonotype was seen once. The genes are TRBV5-1 and TRBJ2-1, with 7 bases that match TRBD2. The CDR3 has 15 residues. The V gene end was trimmed by 0 bases and the J gene end by 7 bases; junction bases not matched to a gene: 7. Germline assignment: CDR1 SGHRS and CDR2 YFSETQ. This CDR3 reads CASSLDRTRANEQFF. CDR3 coding DNA: TGCGCCAGCAGCTTGGATCGGACTAGGGCGAATGAGCAGTTCTTC.